The 19 T cell receptor beta chains below all came from one sample that was sequenced in a study of T cells in Graves' hyperthyroidism and ophthalmopathy. Amplification of TCR beta CDR3 regions used RNA as the template. First-round RT-PCR targeting the TCR CDR3 was performed with the HTBI primer set. Each CDR3 protein is one row after TCRdb ran MiXCR on the multiplex PCR reads. This sample has approximately 590,000 distinct CDR3 sequences, with 15% to 17% found just once. Sample: blood. Receptors originate from a woman aged 25 to 39 with Graves' hyperthyroidism.

Many counts were recorded for this clonotype. The chain links TRBV7-9 to TRBJ2-7; D is undetermined. The V end lost 2 bases, the J end lost 6 bases, and 5 bases lay between the germline ends. There are 11 residues in the CDR3. Germline CDR1 SEHNR, CDR2 FQNEAQ (reference sequence). CDR3 DNA sequence: TGTGCCAGCAGCTTACATGCCGAGCAGTACTTC. It encodes CASSLHAEQYF.

The chain joins TRBV6-4 to TRBJ2-2; 7 bases map to TRBD1. V was clipped by 4 bases and J by 1 base; unmatched bases: 3. Germline V gene data show CDR1 as MRHNA and CDR2 as SNTAGT. The length of the CDR3 is 15 residues. The CDR3 loop reads CASSVNRGNTGELFF. The CDR3 DNA reads as TGTGCCAGCAGTGTAAACAGGGGGAACACCGGGGAGCTGTTTTTT.

In this sample, this clonotype turned up many times. This chain uses TRBV2 with TRBJ2-1; 13 bases are a match to TRBD2. Germline V gene sequence: CDR1 SNHLY, CDR2 FYNNEI. This CDR3 has 16 amino acids. Trimming at V came to 6 bases and at J to 2 bases, leaving 4 bases not matched to a gene. CDR3 in amino acids: CASRVGTSGTYNEQFF. The CDR3 bases are TGTGCCAGCAGAGTTGGGACTAGCGGGACCTACAATGAGCAGTTCTTC.

Many counts were recorded for this clonotype. This rearrangement joins TRBV2 to TRBJ1-2; TRBD1 matches at 7 bases. The germline V gene encodes CDR1 SNHLY and CDR2 FYNNEI. The CDR3 has 13 amino acids. The ends lost 2 bases at V and 5 bases at J; junction bases unmatched: 2. CDR3 sequence (DNA): TGTGCCAGCAGTGAATCGGGACAGTATGGCTACACCTTC. It translates to CASSESGQYGYTF. Full variable domain (missing parts from reference TRBV2 and TRBJ1-2): EPEVTQTPSHQVTQMGQEVILRCVPISNHLYFYWYRQILGQKVEFLVSFYNNEISEKSEIFDDQFSVERPDGSNFTLKIRSTKLEDSAMYFCASSESGQYGYTFGSGTRLTVV.

This clonotype came up a few times. The rearrangement uses TRBV10-3 and TRBJ2-7; D remains unclear. The V end was cut by 2 bases, the J end by 10 bases, with 12 bases between. This CDR3 comprises 12 residues. Germline V gene data show CDR1 as ENHRY and CDR2 as SYGVKD. Written as DNA, the CDR3 is TGTGCCATCAGTGAGGGCCAATGGGAACAGTACTTC. This encodes CAISEGQWEQYF.

Note on this clonotype: This may come from a read error, since a much larger clone is one base off. The J gene is TRBJ1-2, the V gene TRBV29-1; possible D gene TRBD1, 5 bases. Trimming cost V 6 bases and J 7 bases, with 12 bases left between them. Germline V lookup: CDR1 SQVTM, CDR2 ANQGSEA. The CDR3 extends over 11 amino acids. CDR3 nucleotides: TGCAGCGTCGACAGTGGAGGTGGCTACACCTTC. Its translation is CSVDSGGGYTF.

The table lists this clonotype with a few counts. The rearrangement joins TRBV27 to TRBJ2-6, with D tentatively TRBD1 or TRBD2 (5 bases each). V was cut by 2 bases and J by 3 bases, with 23 bases left in between. Germline-derived CDR1 and CDR2 are MNHEY and SMNVEV (reference sequence). CDR3 length equals 20 residues. The CDR3 spells CASSLRGYGTTHFGANVLTF. CDR3 nucleotides: TGTGCCAGCAGTTTAAGGGGATACGGGACCACACATTTTGGGGCCAACGTCCTGACTTTC.

This clonotype was counted between two and nine times. An end of the junction does not agree with germline; a read error may underlie this. The chain couples TRBV7-9 to TRBJ2-1, with 11 bases identical to TRBD2. Germline assignment: CDR1 SEHNR and CDR2 FQNEAQ (reference sequence). The CDR3 length is 18 residues. CDR3 DNA sequence: TGTGCCGGCAGCTTAGTGGTTTCAAGGCTAGCGGGAGGCAATGAGCAGTTCTTC. Translating gives CAGSLVVSRLAGGNEQFF.

This clonotype was seen more than once but under ten times. A much larger clone is a single base away; this may be a read error. The chain combines TRBV20-1 with TRBJ2-3; tentative D call: TRBD2 (5 bases). CDR1 DFQATT and CDR2 SNEGSKA come from the germline V gene (reference sequence). This CDR3 has 15 residues. The V end was cut by 3 bases, the J end by 4 bases, with 17 bases between. CDR3 residues: CSARISSGHADTQYF. The CDR3 nucleotides are TGCAGTGCTAGGATTTCAAGCGGCCACGCAGATACGCAGTATTTT.

This rearrangement joins TRBV5-1 to TRBJ2-2; 7 bases are a match to TRBD1. The CDR3 sequence is 16 residues long. Trimming at V came to 4 bases and at J to 0 bases, leaving 6 bases not matched to a gene. Per germline, CDR1 SGHRS and CDR2 YFSETQ. Here the CDR3 DNA reads TGCGCCAGCAGCAATATACAGGGGTCGAACACCGGGGAGCTGTTTTTT. Residues: CASSNIQGSNTGELFF.

In DNA, the CDR3 is TGTGCCAGCAGCTACGGACAGGGCAACGAGCAGTACTTC. Amino acid sequence: CASSYGQGNEQYF. The chain couples TRBV3-1 to TRBJ2-7; 8 bases are a match to TRBD1. CDR3 size: 13 residues. Germline V gives CDR1 LGHDT, CDR2 YNNKEL (reference sequence). The trim removed 5 bases at V and 5 bases at J, leaving 5 bases unmatched.

This clonotype has at least ten counts. The rearrangement links TRBV7-9 to TRBJ2-1; no clear D gene. Trimming pared 4 bases from V and 9 bases from J, leaving 16 bases between. The germline gives CDR1 SEHNR, CDR2 FQNEAQ (reference sequence). The CDR3 has 14 amino acids. The CDR3 region has the DNA TGTGCCAGCAGCTCCCTGTCGTTCGGACCTGAGCAGTTCTTC. The encoded protein is CASSSLSFGPEQFF.

A few counts support this clonotype. The chain employs TRBV9 and TRBJ2-7; no firm D call. Trimming cost V 0 bases and J 1 base, with 14 bases left between them. Germline V CDR1 and CDR2: SGDLS, YYNGEE. The CDR3 has 16 residues. The CDR3 protein is CASSVAGDNQSYEQYF. The CDR3 DNA reads as TGTGCCAGCAGCGTAGCTGGAGACAACCAATCCTACGAGCAGTACTTC.

Points on this clonotype: Its ends do not fully match the called genes, so a read error is possible. The gene calls are TRBV20-1 and TRBJ1-3; 7 bases agree with TRBD1. Germline V gene data show CDR1 as DFQATT and CDR2 as SNEGSKA (reference sequence). This CDR3 is built from 15 residues. DNA of the CDR3: TGCAGTGCTCTCCCCCCTAGGACAGGCGGAAACACCTTATATTTT. Protein sequence: CSALPPRTGGNTLYF.

This clonotype was found many times. The rearrangement uses TRBV7-2 and TRBJ2-1; D not certain. The V and J ends lost 7 bases and 3 bases respectively, with 13 bases between them. This CDR3 comprises 14 residues. CDR1 and CDR2 from the germline V gene are SGHTA and FQGNSA. The CDR3 DNA follows: TGTGCCAGCACCCCCAGTCGGTACTACAATGAGCAGTTCTTC. Protein product: CASTPSRYYNEQFF.

CDR3 sequence reads: CASSATGTSGRSEKQFF. The CDR3, as DNA: TGTGCCAGCAGCGCCACCGGGACTAGCGGGAGGTCGGAAAAGCAGTTCTTC. The rearrangement uses TRBV7-2 and TRBJ2-1; 15 bases are shared with TRBD2. Germline V gene data show CDR1 as SGHTA and CDR2 as FQGNSA. The CDR3 spans 17 residues. J was trimmed by 11 bases and V by 5 bases; bases with no gene match: 13. Together with reference TRBV7-2 and TRBJ2-1, the CDR3 gives the full variable domain: GAGVSQSPSNKVTEKGKDVELRCDPISGHTALYWYRQSLGQGLEFLIYFQGNSAPDKSGLPSDRFSAERTGGSVSTLTIQRTQQEDSAVYLCASSATGTSGRSEKQFFGPGTRLTVL.

This clonotype was counted many times. The chain employs TRBV7-8 and TRBJ2-3, with a possible D match to TRBD2 (7 bases). Germline assignment: CDR1 SGHVS and CDR2 FQNEAQ. CDR3 size: 16 residues. V lost 7 bases and J lost 1, with 18 bases in between. CDR3 residues: CASILHGGRGTDTQYF. CDR3 sequence (DNA): TGTGCCAGCATCCTACACGGGGGGCGCGGCACAGATACGCAGTATTTT.

This clonotype was counted at least ten times. The V call is TRBV10-3, the J call TRBJ1-2; D is unclear. The germline V gene has CDR1 ENHRY and CDR2 SYGVKD. Trimming left V 0 bases short and J 4 bases short, with 6 bases between. The length of the CDR3 is 13 residues. The CDR3 loop is CAISESPGYGYTF. CDR3 nucleotide sequence: TGTGCCATCAGTGAGTCCCCAGGCTATGGCTACACCTTC.

This clonotype appeared a few times. This chain joins TRBV6-7 and TRBJ1-1; D remains ambiguous. TRBV6-7 is an ORF; its function is uncertain. CDR3 length: 15 amino acids. V shed 0 bases and J shed 1 base, with 9 bases lying between them. DNA for the CDR3: TGTGCCAGCAGTTACTCGGGCCCGGGGAACACTGAAGCTTTCTTT. Encoded protein: CASSYSGPGNTEAFF.